These 9 T cell receptor beta chains originate from one sample sequenced in a study of CD8 T cells in ankylosing spondylitis. One entry per CDR3 protein results from TCRdb running MiXCR on the 5' RACE reads. The sample yields about 140,000 distinct CDR3 sequences, 7.5% to 9.5% seen once. The sequenced material came from synovial fluid, either unsorted or a sorted T cell fraction (not recorded which). The receptors originated from a male donor with ankylosing spondylitis.

This clonotype was observed a few times. The chain links TRBV5-4 to TRBJ1-1, with D possibly TRBD1 on 5 matching bases. V was shortened by 4 bases and J by 1 base, with 17 bases between the two germline ends. The CDR3 has 16 amino acids. Germline loops: CDR1 SGHNT, CDR2 YYREEE (reference sequence). The CDR3 region is CASSMYRGLTNTEAFF. CDR3 DNA: TGTGCCAGCAGCATGTATCGGGGCCTCACGAACACTGAAGCTTTCTTT.

The chain couples TRBV12-3 or TRBV12-4 to TRBJ2-1; D could derive from TRBD1 or TRBD2 (5 bases each). CDR3 length equals 15 residues. V lost 8 bases and J 10 bases, leaving 24 bases between the germline ends. CDR3 sequence: CASFQLGLAGHEQFF. CDR3 coding DNA: TGTGCCAGCTTCCAATTGGGGCTAGCTGGCCACGAGCAGTTCTTC.

This clonotype has ten or more counts. CDR3 in amino acids: CASSQDGRGVAEAFF. The CDR3, as DNA: TGTGCCAGCAGCCAAGATGGGAGGGGAGTTGCTGAAGCTTTCTTT. The chain couples TRBV3-1 to TRBJ1-1, with TRBD1 as a possible D gene (5 bases). Trimming cost V 0 bases and J 6 bases, with 14 bases left between them. The CDR3 is made up of 15 amino acids. Per germline, CDR1 LGHDT and CDR2 YNNKEL (reference sequence).

This sequence joins TRBV20-1 and TRBJ1-6, with TRBD1 as a possible D gene (6 bases). The CDR3 runs to 13 residues. V lost 3 bases to trimming and J lost 6 bases, with 9 bases between them. Looked up from germline, CDR1 is DFQATT and CDR2 is SNEGSKA (reference sequence). The CDR3 DNA is TGCAGTGCTAGGAGAGGGGGTAATTCACCCCTCCACTTT. Protein sequence: CSARRGGNSPLHF.

The chain is built from TRBV5-1 and TRBJ2-2; no clear D gene. Germline V gene lookup returns CDR1 SGHRS and CDR2 YFSETQ. V lost 5 bases and J 1 base, leaving 9 bases between the germline ends. The CDR3 runs 14 residues. This CDR3 reads CASRRTENTGELFF. CDR3 in DNA: TGCGCCAGCAGGCGGACGGAGAACACCGGGGAGCTGTTTTTT.

The table lists this clonotype with many counts. V gene TRBV28 combines with J gene TRBJ2-7, with D unclear. Germline V gene sequence: CDR1 MDHEN, CDR2 SYDVKM. V lost 8 bases, J lost 3 bases, and 11 bases lay in between. This CDR3 is 12 amino acids long. The CDR3 nucleotides are TGTGCCAGCTGTGCAAGGAGCTACGAGCAGTACTTC. Its translation is CASCARSYEQYF.

This clonotype was counted between two and nine times. The chain has TRBV20-1 and TRBJ2-7, with 8 positions matching TRBD2. V shed 0 bases and J 2 bases; nucleotides not matched to a gene: 3. Germline CDR1 reads DFQATT; CDR2 reads SNEGSKA (reference sequence). The CDR3 runs 14 residues. The CDR3 DNA follows: TGCAGTGCTAGAGATCACGGGAGGGCCTACGAGCAGTACTTC. Translating it yields CSARDHGRAYEQYF.

This clonotype was observed a few times. J is TRBJ1-2 and V is TRBV6-1, with no clear D. The CDR3 length is 14 residues. CDR1 is MNHNS, CDR2 SASEGT, per germline. With 6 bases removed from V and 4 bases from J, the gap between germline ends came to 15 bases. Here the CDR3 reads CASSPLGLGYGYTF. CDR3 DNA: TGTGCCAGCAGCCCTCTCGGACTTGGCTATGGCTACACCTTC.

This clonotype was counted a few times. This chain joins TRBV28 and TRBJ2-2; no clear D gene. Germline V gene lookup returns CDR1 MDHEN and CDR2 SYDVKM. The V and J ends lost 1 base and 6 bases respectively, with 3 bases between them. CDR3 length equals 12 residues. The CDR3 region has the DNA TGTGCCAGCAGTTTATATGCCGGGGAGCTGTTTTTT. This gives the protein CASSLYAGELFF.